This T cell receptor beta chain was sequenced for a study of control samples from healthy donors and cancer patients. TCRdb's table, derived via immunoSEQ multiplex PCR, lists solely in-frame clones and lacks some. The table lists about 130,000 clones, 92% of them singletons. The V gene's germline CDR1 is SEHNR and CDR2 FQNEAQ (reference sequence). The length of the CDR3 is 16 residues. J lost 3 bases, V lost 5 bases, and 6 bases had no gene match. The source of this sequence is a man older than 75 with head and neck cancer. The rearrangement joins TRBV7-9 to TRBJ2-2; 10 bases are shared with TRBD2. The sample comprised PBMCs. CDR3 sequence reads: CASSIIAGGDTGELFF. Written as DNA, the CDR3 is TGTGCCAGCAGCATAATAGCGGGGGGAGACACCGGGGAGCTGTTTTTT.